The source of this T cell receptor beta chain is a study of Ad26.COV2.S vaccination and SARS-CoV-2 variants. Whole-study results and caveats: Spike-specific TCR breadth ran higher among vaccine recipients than placebo recipients.

The sample's treatment: some 20 received Ad26.COV2.S at low or high dose, single or two shots; about 5 received placebo; per-sample allocation not given. Sample collection was performed on day 63 after the first vaccine or placebo injection. CDR1 LNHDA and CDR2 SQIVND come from the germline V gene (reference sequence). The CDR3 has 16 amino acids. The ends were cut back, 5 bases at V and 8 bases at J, with 21 bases in the middle. Profiling relied on immunoSEQ multiplex PCR, and the TCRdb table lists in-frame clones only, not all of them. Here the sample spans roughly 700,000 clones, 89% being singletons. As for this clone: Its target is not known.

The clonotype was recovered from a person aged 18-60 years who received the Ad26.COV2.S COVID-19 vaccine or a placebo. The chain is built from TRBV19 and TRBJ1-4; tentative D call: TRBD1 (5 bases). The sample consisted of peripheral blood, taken in a trial of Ad26.COV2.S vaccine versus placebo. CDR3: CASSYVGGKRSEKLFF. CDR3 DNA: TGTGCCAGTAGTTATGTCGGGGGGAAAAGGAGCGAAAAACTGTTTTTT.